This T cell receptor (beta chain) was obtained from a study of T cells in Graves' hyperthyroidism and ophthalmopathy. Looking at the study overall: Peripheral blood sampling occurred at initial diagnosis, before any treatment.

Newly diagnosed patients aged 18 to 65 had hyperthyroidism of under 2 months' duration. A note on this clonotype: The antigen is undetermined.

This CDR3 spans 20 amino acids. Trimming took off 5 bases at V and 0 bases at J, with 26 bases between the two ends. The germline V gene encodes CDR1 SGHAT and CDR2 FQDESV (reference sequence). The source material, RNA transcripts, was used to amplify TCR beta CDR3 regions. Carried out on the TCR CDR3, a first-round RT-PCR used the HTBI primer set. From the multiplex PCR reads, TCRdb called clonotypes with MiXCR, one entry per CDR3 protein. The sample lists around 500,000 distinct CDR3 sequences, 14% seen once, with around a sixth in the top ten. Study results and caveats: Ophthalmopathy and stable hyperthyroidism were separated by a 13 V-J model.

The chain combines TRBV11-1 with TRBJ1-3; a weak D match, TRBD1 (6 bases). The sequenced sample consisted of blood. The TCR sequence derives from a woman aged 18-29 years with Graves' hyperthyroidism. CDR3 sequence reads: CASSPDRRSLGVISGNTIYF. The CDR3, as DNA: TGTGCCAGCAGCCCCGACAGGCGGAGCCTGGGCGTGATCTCTGGAAACACCATATATTTT.